The present T cell receptor (beta chain) was sequenced within a study of blood T cell repertoires in COVID-19. Study overall: Acute-phase and convalescent COVID-19 samples originated in the United States, Italy and Spain. T cells, B-cell-depleted T cells, or PBMCs supplied cDNA or gDNA.

Under the authors' procedure: Using reference gene primer amplification, nucleated cell counts were estimated. Libraries were prepared by immunoSEQ multiplex PCR; TCRdb keeps only in-frame clonotypes and omits some of them. V and J calls and clone size are copied from that table; D and trimming were computed from the DNA. The table has 200,000 to 250,000 clones, approximately 91% seen once. The table lists this clone with a few counts. In germline, CDR1 is MNHEY, CDR2 SVGAGI. V gave up 0 bases and J gave up 6 bases; unmatched junction bases: 1. This CDR3 is built from 13 residues. Sequences were obtained from peripheral blood. This clonotype was obtained from a man in his fifties or sixties who had recovered from COVID-19. V gene TRBV6-5 combines with J gene TRBJ1-2, with 7 bases lining up with TRBD1. As DNA, the CDR3 is TGTGCCAGCAGTTACTCCGGGACAGATGGCTACACCTTC. Its translation: CASSYSGTDGYTF.